The 14 T cell receptor beta chains listed next were all sequenced from one sample in a study of blood T cell repertoires in COVID-19. The assay was immunoSEQ multiplex PCR, and TCRdb's table has in-frame clones only and misses some. The top ten hold around 8.1% of the sample, which has 160,000 or so clones, roughly 78% seen once. Specimen: peripheral blood. These receptors all stem from a woman aged 55-69 years with COVID-19, enrolled during active disease.

J is TRBJ2-2 and V is TRBV5-5; D might be TRBD1 (7 bases). V lost 2 bases and J 0 bases, leaving 17 bases between the germline ends. The germline gives CDR1 SGHKS, CDR2 YYEKEE (reference sequence). This CDR3 spans 18 amino acids. The DNA for the CDR3 is TGTGCCAGCAGCTTTACCGACCAGGGGGGCACGAACACCGGGGAGCTGTTTTTT. This encodes CASSFTDQGGTNTGELFF.

The chain combines TRBV27 with TRBJ1-5; 9 nucleotides agree with TRBD1. The germline CDR1 and CDR2 sequences are MNHEY and SMNVEV (reference sequence). This CDR3 is 15 amino acids long. Trimming took 0 bases from V and 5 from J; bases not matched to a gene: 2. The CDR3 loop is CASSLSGQGHQPQHF. DNA for the CDR3: TGTGCCAGCAGTTTATCGGGACAGGGACATCAGCCCCAGCATTTT.

The chain is built from TRBV6-5 and TRBJ1-6; possible D gene TRBD1, 5 bases. Trimming cost V 8 bases and J 6 bases, with 14 bases left between them. The CDR3 covers 14 residues. The germline gives CDR1 MNHEY, CDR2 SVGAGI. The CDR3 loop is CASWDFYTNSPLHF. CDR3 bases: TGTGCCAGCTGGGACTTTTATACTAATTCACCCCTCCACTTT.

A note on this clone: Relative to the germline gene, one junction end is altered; a read error may explain this. The chain uses TRBV7-9 and TRBJ2-5, with TRBD1 matching over 8 bases. Germline V gives CDR1 SEHNR, CDR2 FQNEAQ (reference sequence). The CDR3 consists of 13 residues. CDR3: CASNRDRQGTQYF. Here the CDR3 DNA reads TGTGCCAGCAACCGGGACAGGCAAGGGACCCAGTACTTC.

J is TRBJ2-7 and V is TRBV27, with a tentative D call TRBD1 (6 bases). Trimming removed 5 bases at V and 2 bases at J, with 10 bases between. Germline lookup yields CDR1 MNHEY and CDR2 SMNVEV (reference sequence). The CDR3 is 13 residues long. CDR3 amino acids: CASSLQGTYEQYF. The CDR3 region has the DNA TGTGCCAGCAGTCTACAGGGTACCTACGAGCAGTACTTC.

J is TRBJ1-5 and V is TRBV7-9; 7 bases match TRBD1. The CDR3 loop spans 17 amino acids. The germline gives CDR1 SEHNR, CDR2 FQNEAQ (reference sequence). V lost 4 bases, J lost 0 bases, and 9 bases stayed unmatched. The CDR3 here is CASSSITGVDSNQPQHF. DNA for the CDR3: TGTGCCAGCAGCTCAATCACAGGGGTGGATAGCAATCAGCCCCAGCATTTT.

The chain employs TRBV12-3 or TRBV12-4 and TRBJ1-4; perhaps TRBD1 as D (5 bases). Trimming shortened V by 3 bases and J by 11 bases, and 10 bases separated the two germline ends. This CDR3 is 12 amino acids long. The CDR3: CASSFSGDKLFF. The CDR3, as DNA: TGTGCCAGCAGTTTTTCGGGGGATAAACTGTTTTTT.

V is TRBV15 and J is TRBJ1-2, with a tentative D call TRBD1 (6 bases). The CDR3 spans 17 residues. Germline lookup yields CDR1 LNHNV and CDR2 YYDKDF (reference sequence). V gave up 5 bases and J gave up 4 bases, with 23 bases separating them. The CDR3 DNA follows: TGTGCCACCAGCGCCGGGCTGATTGGACAGCCTTCCTATGGCTACACCTTC. Translated: CATSAGLIGQPSYGYTF.

The rearrangement links TRBV10-3 to TRBJ2-2; 7 nucleotides align to TRBD1. V shed 9 bases, J shed 4 bases, and the junction held 8 bases outside the gene matches. Germline CDR1 reads ENHRY; CDR2 reads SYGVKD. The CDR3 contains 14 residues. Here the CDR3 DNA reads TGTGCCATATACAGGGGTGGGGGCACCGGGGAGCTGTTTTTT. This gives the protein CAIYRGGGTGELFF.

This clone was counted between two and nine times. The chain links TRBV7-6 to TRBJ2-1; TRBD2 matches at 10 bases. V shed 1 base and J 0 bases; nucleotides not matched to a gene: 6. Germline V gene sequence: CDR1 SGHVS, CDR2 FNYEAQ. This CDR3 region has 18 residues. The CDR3 nucleotides are TGTGCCAGCAGCTTAGATCGGGTAGCGGGGGGCTCCTACAATGAGCAGTTCTTC. Encoded protein: CASSLDRVAGGSYNEQFF.

The CDR3 sequence is CASSIRLNTEAFF. In DNA, the CDR3 is TGTGCCAGCAGCATCCGTCTGAACACTGAAGCTTTCTTT. The chain couples TRBV5-4 to TRBJ1-1, with D hard to call. V lost 4 bases and J 0 bases, leaving 7 bases between the germline ends. Germline V gene lookup returns CDR1 SGHNT and CDR2 YYREEE (reference sequence). This CDR3 has 13 amino acids.

The genes are TRBV4-2 and TRBJ2-2; no clear D gene. CDR1 is LGHNA, CDR2 YNFKEQ, per germline. The CDR3 is 15 residues long. Deletions cut 4 bases from V and 0 bases from J, with 9 bases between. In DNA form, the CDR3 reads TGTGCCAGCAGCCTATCTACAGCGAACACCGGGGAGCTGTTTTTT. Protein sequence: CASSLSTANTGELFF.

This clone was counted a single time. This rearrangement joins TRBV5-4 to TRBJ1-4; the D is unclear. The ends were cut back, 0 bases at V and 7 bases at J, with 4 bases in the middle. This CDR3 has 12 amino acids. The germline V gene encodes CDR1 SGHNT and CDR2 YYREEE (reference sequence). This CDR3 is CASSLDGEKLFF. CDR3 in DNA: TGTGCCAGCAGCTTGGACGGTGAAAAACTGTTTTTT.

The V and J genes are TRBV2 and TRBJ1-2; unclear D gene. The CDR3 has 11 amino acids. Trimming took 9 bases from V and 8 from J, leaving 13 bases between them. Per germline, CDR1 SNHLY and CDR2 FYNNEI. The CDR3 loop is CASGETGGYTF. The CDR3 DNA is TGTGCCAGTGGGGAGACGGGCGGCTACACCTTC.